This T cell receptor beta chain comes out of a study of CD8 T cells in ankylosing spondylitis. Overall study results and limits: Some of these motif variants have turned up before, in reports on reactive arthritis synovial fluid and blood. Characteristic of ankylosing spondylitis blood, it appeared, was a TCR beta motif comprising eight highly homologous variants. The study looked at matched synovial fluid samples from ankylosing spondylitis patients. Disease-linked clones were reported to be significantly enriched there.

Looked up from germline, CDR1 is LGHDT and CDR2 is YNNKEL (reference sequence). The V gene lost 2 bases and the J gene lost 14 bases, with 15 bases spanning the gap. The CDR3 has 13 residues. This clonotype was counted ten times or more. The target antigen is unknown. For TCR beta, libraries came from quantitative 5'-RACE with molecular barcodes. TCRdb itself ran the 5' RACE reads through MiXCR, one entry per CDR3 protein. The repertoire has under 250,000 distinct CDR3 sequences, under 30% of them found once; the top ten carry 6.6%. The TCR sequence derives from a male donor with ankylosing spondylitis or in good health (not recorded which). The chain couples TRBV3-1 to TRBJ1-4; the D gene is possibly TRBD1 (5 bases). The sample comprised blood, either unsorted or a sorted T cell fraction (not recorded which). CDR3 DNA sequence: TGTGCCAGCAGCCAACAGGGACCGGACCGGCTGTTTTTT. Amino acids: CASSQQGPDRLFF.